In this sample, the clone carrying this T cell receptor (beta chain) turned up once. The data stem from a study of blood T cell repertoires in COVID-19. Sequencing used immunoSEQ multiplex PCR; TCRdb keeps in-frame clones, though not all of them. The table records 200,000 to 250,000 clones, 81% of them present only once. V was clipped by 4 bases and J by 1 base, with 11 bases between them. This CDR3 is 15 amino acids long. The germline gives CDR1 MNHEY, CDR2 SVGAGI. This sequence was found in a man aged 35 to 55 who had recovered from COVID-19. Source material: PBMCs or T cells enriched from blood (not recorded which). The V call is TRBV6-5, the J call TRBJ1-3, with D tentatively TRBD1 (6 bases). The CDR3, as DNA: TGTGCCAGCAGTTTCTCAGACAGGTCTGGAAACACCATATATTTT. As protein: CASSFSDRSGNTIYF.